Included here is one TCR beta chain sequence, with context. In the source study's methods: Nucleated cell counts were estimated from reference gene primer amplification. Sequenced by immunoSEQ multiplex PCR; TCRdb stores in-frame clones only, minus some. Clonal size and the V and J genes are those of that table, whereas D and trimming came from the DNA. The repertoire holds approximately 300,000 clones, with around 82% as singletons. The sample is drawn from a study of blood T cell repertoires in COVID-19. Study-wide context: The samples span acute and convalescent COVID-19 from the United States, Italy and Spain.

The length of the CDR3 is 13 residues. Germline V CDR1 and CDR2: SNHLY, FYNNEI. Trimming removed 3 bases at V and 2 bases at J, with 8 bases between. The chain recombines TRBV2 with TRBJ2-7, with D unclear. The sequence came from a woman between 50 and 59 years old with acute or convalescent COVID-19. Sequencing input: peripheral blood. CDR3 residues: CASSDDTTYEQYF. The DNA for the CDR3 is TGTGCCAGCAGTGACGACACGACCTACGAGCAGTACTTC.